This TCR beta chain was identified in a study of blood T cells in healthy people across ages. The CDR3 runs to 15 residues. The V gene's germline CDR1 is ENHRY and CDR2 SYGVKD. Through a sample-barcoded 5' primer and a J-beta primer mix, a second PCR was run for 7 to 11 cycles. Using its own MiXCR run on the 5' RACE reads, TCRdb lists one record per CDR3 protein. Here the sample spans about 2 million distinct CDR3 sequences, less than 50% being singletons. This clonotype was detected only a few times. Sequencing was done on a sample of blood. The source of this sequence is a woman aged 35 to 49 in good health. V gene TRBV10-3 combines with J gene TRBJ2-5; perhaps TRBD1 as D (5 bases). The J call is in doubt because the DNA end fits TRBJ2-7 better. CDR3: CAISDIEAGINEQYF. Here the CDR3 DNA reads TGTGCCATCAGTGATATCGAGGCAGGGATTAACGAGCAGTACTTC.